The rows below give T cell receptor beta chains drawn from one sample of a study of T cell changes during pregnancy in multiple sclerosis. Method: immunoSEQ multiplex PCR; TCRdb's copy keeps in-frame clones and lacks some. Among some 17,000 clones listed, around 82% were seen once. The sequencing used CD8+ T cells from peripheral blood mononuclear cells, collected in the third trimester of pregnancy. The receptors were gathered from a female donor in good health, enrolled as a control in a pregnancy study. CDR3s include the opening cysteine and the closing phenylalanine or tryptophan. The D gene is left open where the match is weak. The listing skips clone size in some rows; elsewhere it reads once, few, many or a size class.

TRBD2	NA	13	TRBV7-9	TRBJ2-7	TGTGCCAGCAAGACTAGCTCGATGGGGGAGCAGTACTTC	CASKTSSMGEQYF
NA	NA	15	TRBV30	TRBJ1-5	TGTGCCTGGAGGAGGGCACAACCAAGCAATCAGCCCCAGCATTTT	CAWRRAQPSNQPQHF
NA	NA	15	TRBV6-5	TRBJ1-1	TGTGCCAGCAGTTACACCCCAGATTCGAACACTGAAGCTTTCTTT	CASSYTPDSNTEAFF
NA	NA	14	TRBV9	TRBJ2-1	TGTGCCAGCAGCGTAGCAAGGGGATACAATGAGCAGTTCTTC	CASSVARGYNEQFF
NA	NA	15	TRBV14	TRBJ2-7	TGTGCCAGCAGCCAAGATACGACTTTAGCTTACGAGCAGTACTTC	CASSQDTTLAYEQYF
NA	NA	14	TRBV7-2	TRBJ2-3	TGTGCCAGCAGGGCCCGGGGATACACAGATACGCAGTATTTT	CASRARGYTDTQYF
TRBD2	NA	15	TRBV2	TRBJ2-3	TGTGCCAGCAGGGTAACTAGCGGGGGGCTCGATACGCAGTATTTT	CASRVTSGGLDTQYF
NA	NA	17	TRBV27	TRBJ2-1	TGTGCCAGCAGTTTGGAAGTCCGAGCGGGCGGGTACAATGAGCAGTTCTTC	CASSLEVRAGGYNEQFF
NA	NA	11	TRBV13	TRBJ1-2	TGTGCCAGCAGCGAACAGTATGGCTACACCTTC	CASSEQYGYTF
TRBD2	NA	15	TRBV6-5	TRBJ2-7	TGTGCCAGCAGTTACGGGGTAGCGGGAGCCTACGAGCAGTACTTC	CASSYGVAGAYEQYF
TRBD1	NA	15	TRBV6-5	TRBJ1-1	TGTGCCAGCAGTTACTCGATGTCAGGGGGCACTGAAGCTTTCTTT	CASSYSMSGGTEAFF
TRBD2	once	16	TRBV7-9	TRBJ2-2	TGTGCCAGCAGCTCCGGGACTAGCGGTTACACCGGGGAGCTGTTTTTT	CASSSGTSGYTGELFF
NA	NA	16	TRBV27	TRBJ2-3	TGTGCCAGCAGTTTATCGGGGGCGGGAGTGCCAGATACGCAGTATTTT	CASSLSGAGVPDTQYF
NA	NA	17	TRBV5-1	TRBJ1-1	TGCGCCAGCAGCTTGGCCGGGGCGGGGATTGGGAACACTGAAGCTTTCTTT	CASSLAGAGIGNTEAFF
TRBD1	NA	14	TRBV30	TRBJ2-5	TGTGCCTGGAGCGGGACAGGTTGGCAGCACGCCCAGTACTTC	CAWSGTGWQHAQYF
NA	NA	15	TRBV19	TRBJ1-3	TGTGCCAGTAGTCCGGACACAAACTCTGGAAACACCATATATTTT	CASSPDTNSGNTIYF
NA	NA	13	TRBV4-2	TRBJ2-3	TGTGCCAGCAGCCAAGATCTGGGGGCCCGGCAGTATTTT	CASSQDLGARQYF
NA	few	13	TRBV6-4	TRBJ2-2	TGTGCCAGCAGTGCCATGAACACCGGGGAGCTGTTTTTT	CASSAMNTGELFF
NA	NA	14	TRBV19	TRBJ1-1	TGTGCCAGTATTAACAGGTGGGAGAACACTGAAGCTTTCTTT	CASINRWENTEAFF
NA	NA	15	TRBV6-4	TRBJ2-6	TGTGCCAGCGCCAGGGCGAGCTCTGGGGCCAACGTCCTGACTTTC	CASARASSGANVLTF
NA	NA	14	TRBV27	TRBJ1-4	TGTGCCAGCAGTCCCTCAAGACATGGTGAAAAACTGTTTTTT	CASSPSRHGEKLFF
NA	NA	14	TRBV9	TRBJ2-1	TGTGCCAGCAGCGTACGGCAGGCCGACAATGAGCAGTTCTTC	CASSVRQADNEQFF